These 14 T cell receptor beta chains were sequenced from one sample in a study of radiotherapy plus CTLA-4 blockade in lung cancer. The method was immunoSEQ multiplex PCR; TCRdb's version includes in-frame clones alone and lacks a portion of them. Of about 51,000 clones listed, more than 75% are singletons. This specimen consisted of peripheral blood, obtained from a patient treated with radiotherapy plus ipilimumab. The receptor source for this set is a human donor with non-small cell lung cancer who had a complete response to radiotherapy plus ipilimumab.

J is TRBJ2-1 and V is TRBV7-6, with 7 positions matching TRBD2. V shed 5 bases and J 2 bases; nucleotides not matched to a gene: 3. CDR3 length: 14 residues. CDR1 is SGHVS, CDR2 FNYEAQ, per germline. The CDR3 coding sequence is TGTGCCAGCAGCGCCGGACTAGCCTACAATGAGCAGTTCTTC. Its protein product is CASSAGLAYNEQFF.

The V and J genes are TRBV2 and TRBJ1-1; D may be TRBD1 (5 bases). The CDR3 is 13 amino acids. Germline loops: CDR1 SNHLY, CDR2 FYNNEI. V lost 10 bases to trimming and J lost 1 base, with 13 bases between them. For the CDR3, the DNA is TGTGCCAACGCGTTCGACAGGAACACTGAAGCTTTCTTT. This gives the protein CANAFDRNTEAFF.

The chain combines TRBV5-1 with TRBJ2-1; 7 bases fit TRBD2. Trimming took 0 bases from V and 6 from J; bases not matched to a gene: 3. There are 14 residues in the CDR3. Germline values: CDR1 SGHRS, CDR2 YFSETQ. CDR3 protein: CASSLEGGGNEQFF. For the CDR3, the DNA is TGCGCCAGCAGCTTGGAAGGCGGGGGCAATGAGCAGTTCTTC.

The table lists this clone with a few counts. The rearrangement links TRBV4-1 to TRBJ2-5; no clear D. The DNA end is a closer match to TRBJ2-7, so the J assignment may be wrong. CDR1 is MGHRA and CDR2 is YSYEKL in the germline V gene. CDR3 length: 15 residues. For the CDR3, the DNA is TGCGCCAGCAGCCAAGGCAAACAGAGTTCCTACGAGCAGTACTTC. This gives the protein CASSQGKQSSYEQYF.

The DNA for the CDR3 is TGTGCCAGCTCACCACTATTGTCGGGCGGGGGGGCGCCGCCAGATACGCAGTATTTT. Translation gives CASSPLLSGGGAPPDTQYF. The chain recombines TRBV18 with TRBJ2-3; 9 bases align to TRBD2. CDR1 KGHSH and CDR2 LQKENI come from the germline V gene. CDR3 length equals 19 residues. Trimming took 1 base from V and 4 from J; bases not matched to a gene: 15.

This chain uses TRBV5-1 with TRBJ1-2, with D unclear. Looked up from germline, CDR1 is SGHRS and CDR2 is YFSETQ. Trimming shortened V by 1 base and J by 2 bases, and 12 bases separated the two germline ends. The CDR3 loop spans 15 amino acids. CDR3 loop: CASSLYSSINYGYTF. The CDR3 bases are TGCGCCAGCAGCTTGTACAGTTCGATCAACTATGGCTACACCTTC.

This sequence joins TRBV14 and TRBJ1-2; D is unresolved. Germline V gene data show CDR1 as SGHDN and CDR2 as FVKESK. This CDR3 comprises 16 residues. V lost 2 bases, J lost 3 bases, and 16 bases lay in between. The CDR3 nucleotides read TGTGCCAGCAGCCAATTCTTTATAGCAGAAGACTATGGCTACACCTTC. This translates into CASSQFFIAEDYGYTF.

The chain employs TRBV27 and TRBJ2-1; 10 bases are a match to TRBD2. The CDR3 runs to 13 residues. The germline V gene encodes CDR1 MNHEY and CDR2 SMNVEV (reference sequence). J lost 10 bases, V lost 7 bases, and 7 bases had no gene match. The CDR3 coding sequence is TGTGCCAGCAATCTAGCGGGGGCGGGGGAGCAGTTCTTC. Encoded protein: CASNLAGAGEQFF.

This clone ranks as medium-sized. This chain's CDR3 is CASSAEARGNTIYF. The CDR3 region has the DNA TGTGCCAGCAGTGCGGAAGCGAGGGGAAACACCATATATTTT. The V call is TRBV14, the J call TRBJ1-3; D gene ambiguous. Deletions cut 6 bases from V and 4 bases from J, with 13 bases between. CDR1 is SGHDN and CDR2 is FVKESK in the germline V gene. CDR3 length: 14 residues.

The gene calls are TRBV9 and TRBJ2-3, with a weak D call TRBD2 (6 bases). V lost 0 bases and J lost 3, with 14 bases in between. The CDR3 spans 16 residues. From germline, CDR1 is SGDLS and CDR2 YYNGEE. CDR3 DNA sequence: TGTGCCAGCAGCGTAGATCTGGGCGGGGTAACAGATACGCAGTATTTT. Translated: CASSVDLGGVTDTQYF. Complete variable domain (other parts from reference TRBV9 and TRBJ2-3): DSGVTQTPKHLITATGQRVTLRCSPRSGDLSVYWYQQSLDQGLQFLIQYYNGEERAKGNILERFSAQQFPDLHSELNLSSLELGDSALYFCASSVDLGGVTDTQYFGPGTRLTVL.

Here the CDR3 reads CASSNVGQAQAWGYTF. As DNA, the CDR3 is TGTGCCAGTAGTAACGTTGGGCAGGCCCAAGCCTGGGGCTACACCTTC. This chain connects TRBV19 to TRBJ1-2; no clear D. The CDR3 contains 16 residues. CDR1 LNHDA and CDR2 SQIVND come from the germline V gene (reference sequence). V gave up 4 bases and J gave up 8 bases, with 23 bases separating them. Together with reference TRBV19 and TRBJ1-2, the CDR3 gives the full variable domain: DGGITQSPKYLFRKEGQNVTLSCEQNLNHDAMYWYRQDPGQGLRLIYYSQIVNDFQKGDIAEGYSVSREKKESFPLTVTSAQKNPTAFYLCASSNVGQAQAWGYTFGSGTRLTVV.

The chain has TRBV4-1 and TRBJ2-5; TRBD1 is a possible D gene (5 bases). The J call may not be correct, given that the DNA end is closer to TRBJ2-7. CDR3 size: 15 residues. Germline loops: CDR1 MGHRA, CDR2 YSYEKL. The CDR3, as DNA: TGCGCCAGCAGCCCCCTAGGGGAAGGCTCCTACGAGCAGTACTTC. Protein product: CASSPLGEGSYEQYF.

The rearrangement links TRBV10-3 to TRBJ2-7, with TRBD1 matching over 9 bases. In germline, CDR1 is ENHRY, CDR2 SYGVKD. The V and J ends lost 5 bases and 1 base, in that order; junction bases with no gene match: 6. There are 15 residues in the CDR3. In DNA form, the CDR3 reads TGTGCCATCAGTAAGGAGACAGGGGGATCCTACGAGCAGTACGTC. Its translation is CAISKETGGSYEQYV.

The chain uses TRBV6-1 and TRBJ1-1; D call uncertain. V lost 4 bases, J lost 0 bases, and 15 bases lay in between. The CDR3 sequence is 16 residues long. Germline CDR1 MNHNS, CDR2 SASEGT. CDR3 coding DNA: TGTGCCAGCAGTGGTATCAGAACCCTCATGAACACTGAAGCTTTCTTT. This gives the protein CASSGIRTLMNTEAFF.